This T cell receptor beta chain was retrieved from a study of neoadjuvant anti-PD-1 for oral cavity cancer. Background on the study: Patients without progression got a fourth dose around day 43.

Trimming removed 5 bases from V and 6 bases from J, with 19 bases in between. Per germline, CDR1 SEHNR and CDR2 FQNEAQ (reference sequence). This CDR3 spans 15 amino acids. This clone has a single count. Data came from immunoSEQ multiplex PCR; TCRdb stores just in-frame clones and leaves some out. Of 10,000 to 15,000 clones in the sample, over 50% were seen once. This sequence joins TRBV7-9 and TRBJ1-2; a possible D gene is TRBD1 (5 bases). Sequences were derived from tumor tissue, sampled before nivolumab (anti-PD-1) treatment. The sequence was obtained from a person aged 40 to 85 with oral cavity squamous cell carcinoma. This CDR3 reads CASSEDGTGVDGYTF. The CDR3 bases are TGTGCCAGCAGCGAGGACGGGACGGGGGTGGATGGCTACACCTTC.